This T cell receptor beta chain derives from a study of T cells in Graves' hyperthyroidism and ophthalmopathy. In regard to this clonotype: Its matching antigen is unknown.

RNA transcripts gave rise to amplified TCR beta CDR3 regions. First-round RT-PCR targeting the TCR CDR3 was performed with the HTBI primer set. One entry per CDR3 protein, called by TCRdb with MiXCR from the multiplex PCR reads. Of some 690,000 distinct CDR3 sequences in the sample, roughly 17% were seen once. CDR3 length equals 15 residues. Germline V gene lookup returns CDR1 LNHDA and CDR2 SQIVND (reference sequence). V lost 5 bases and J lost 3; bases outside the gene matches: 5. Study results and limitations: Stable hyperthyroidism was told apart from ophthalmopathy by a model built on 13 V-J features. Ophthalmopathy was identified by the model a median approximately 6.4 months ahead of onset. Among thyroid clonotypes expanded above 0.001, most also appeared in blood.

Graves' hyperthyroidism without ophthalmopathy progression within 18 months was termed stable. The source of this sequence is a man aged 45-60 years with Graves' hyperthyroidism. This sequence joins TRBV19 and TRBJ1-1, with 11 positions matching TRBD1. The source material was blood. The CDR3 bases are TGTGCCAGTAGTCTAGGACAGGGGGCCTACACTGAAGCTTTCTTT. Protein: CASSLGQGAYTEAFF. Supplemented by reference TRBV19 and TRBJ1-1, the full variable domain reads DGGITQSPKYLFRKEGQNVTLSCEQNLNHDAMYWYRQDPGQGLRLIYYSQIVNDFQKGDIAEGYSVSREKKESFPLTVTSAQKNPTAFYLCASSLGQGAYTEAFFGQGTRLTVV.